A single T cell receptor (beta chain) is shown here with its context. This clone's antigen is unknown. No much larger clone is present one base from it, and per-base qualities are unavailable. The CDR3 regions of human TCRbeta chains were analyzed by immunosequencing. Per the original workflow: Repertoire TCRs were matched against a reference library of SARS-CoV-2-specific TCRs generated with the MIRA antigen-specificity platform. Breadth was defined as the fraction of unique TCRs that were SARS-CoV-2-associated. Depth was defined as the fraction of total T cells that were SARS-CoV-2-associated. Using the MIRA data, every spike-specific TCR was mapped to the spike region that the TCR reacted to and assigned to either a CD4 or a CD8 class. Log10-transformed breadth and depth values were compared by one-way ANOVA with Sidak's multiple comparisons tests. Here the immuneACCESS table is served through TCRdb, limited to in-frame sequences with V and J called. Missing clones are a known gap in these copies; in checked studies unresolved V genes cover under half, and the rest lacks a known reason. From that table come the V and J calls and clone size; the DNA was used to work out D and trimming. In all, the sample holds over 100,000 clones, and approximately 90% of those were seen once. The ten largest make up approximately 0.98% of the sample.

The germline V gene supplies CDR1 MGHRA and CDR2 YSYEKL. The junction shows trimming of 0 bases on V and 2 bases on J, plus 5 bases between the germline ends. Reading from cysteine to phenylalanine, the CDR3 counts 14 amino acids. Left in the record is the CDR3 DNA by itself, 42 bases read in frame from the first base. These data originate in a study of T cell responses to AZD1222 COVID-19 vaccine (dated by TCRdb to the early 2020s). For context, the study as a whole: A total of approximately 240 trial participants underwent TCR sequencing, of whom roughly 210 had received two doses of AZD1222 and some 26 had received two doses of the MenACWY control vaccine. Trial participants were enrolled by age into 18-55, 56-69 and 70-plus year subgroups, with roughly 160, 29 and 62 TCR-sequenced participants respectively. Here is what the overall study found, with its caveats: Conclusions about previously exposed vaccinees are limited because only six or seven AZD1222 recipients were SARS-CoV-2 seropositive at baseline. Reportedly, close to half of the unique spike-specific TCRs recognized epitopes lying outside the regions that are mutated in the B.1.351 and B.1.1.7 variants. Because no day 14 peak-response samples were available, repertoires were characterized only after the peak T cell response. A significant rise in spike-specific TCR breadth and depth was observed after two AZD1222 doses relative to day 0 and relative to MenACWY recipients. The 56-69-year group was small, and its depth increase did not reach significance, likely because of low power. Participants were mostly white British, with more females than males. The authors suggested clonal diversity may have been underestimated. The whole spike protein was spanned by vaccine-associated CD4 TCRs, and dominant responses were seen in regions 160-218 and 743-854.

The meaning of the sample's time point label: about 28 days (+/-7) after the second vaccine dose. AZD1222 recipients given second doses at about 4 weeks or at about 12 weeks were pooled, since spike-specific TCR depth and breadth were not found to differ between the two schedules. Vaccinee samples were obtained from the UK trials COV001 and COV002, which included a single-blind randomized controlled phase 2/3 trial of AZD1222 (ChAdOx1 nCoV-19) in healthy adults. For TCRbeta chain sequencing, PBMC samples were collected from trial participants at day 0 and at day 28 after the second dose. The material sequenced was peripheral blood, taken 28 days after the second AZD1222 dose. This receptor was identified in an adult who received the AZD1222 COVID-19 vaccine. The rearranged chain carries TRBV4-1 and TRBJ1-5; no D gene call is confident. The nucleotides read TGCGCCAGCAGCCAAGACGGGGGCAATCAGCCCCAGCATTTT. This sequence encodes CASSQDGGNQPQHF.